The clone carrying this T cell receptor beta chain was detected only a few times. The antigen is unknown. The V and J ends lost 6 bases and 1 base respectively, with 13 bases between them. Germline-derived CDR1 and CDR2 are MNHEY and SVGEGT. This CDR3 comprises 14 residues. Unique molecular identifiers tagged the TCRbeta library. TCRdb analysed the PCR reads with MiXCR anew, one entry per CDR3 protein. The sample includes some 600,000 distinct CDR3 sequences, 13% seen only once; the top ten take about 2.2%. These data are taken from a study of T-cell reconstitution after alpha-beta-depleted transplantation in children. Study conclusions and caveats: Among T cells one year after transplant, newly produced cells accounted for most counts and diversity.

The sample in question was PBMCs, mostly from graft donor cells, obtained 360 days after TCRalphabeta/CD19-depleted stem cell transplant. The source of this sequence is a male patient younger than 18 who had a stem cell transplant for acute myeloid leukemia, so the T cells may come from the graft donor. The chain uses TRBV6-2 or TRBV6-3 and TRBJ2-7, with D perhaps TRBD2 (6 bases). The CDR3 is CASRFSGTSYEQYF. The DNA for the CDR3 is TGTGCCAGCAGATTTAGCGGTACATCCTACGAGCAGTACTTC.